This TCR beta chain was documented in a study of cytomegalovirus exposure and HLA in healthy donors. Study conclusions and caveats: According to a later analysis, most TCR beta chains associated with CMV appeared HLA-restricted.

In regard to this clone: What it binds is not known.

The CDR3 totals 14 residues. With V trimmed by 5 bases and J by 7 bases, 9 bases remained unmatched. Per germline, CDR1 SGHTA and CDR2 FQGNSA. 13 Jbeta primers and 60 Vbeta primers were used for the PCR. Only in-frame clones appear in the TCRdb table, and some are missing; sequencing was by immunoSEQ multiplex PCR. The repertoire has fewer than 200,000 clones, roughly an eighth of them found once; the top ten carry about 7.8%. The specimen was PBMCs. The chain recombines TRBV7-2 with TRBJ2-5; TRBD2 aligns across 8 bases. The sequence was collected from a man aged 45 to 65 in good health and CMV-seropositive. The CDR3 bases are TGTGCCAGCAGCCCTACTAGCGGCGTCGGGACCCAGTACTTC. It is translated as CASSPTSGVGTQYF. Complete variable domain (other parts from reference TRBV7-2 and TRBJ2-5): GAGVSQSPSNKVTEKGKDVELRCDPISGHTALYWYRQSLGQGLEFLIYFQGNSAPDKSGLPSDRFSAERTGGSVSTLTIQRTQQEDSAVYLCASSPTSGVGTQYFGPGTRLLVL.